This section outlines one TCR beta chain sequence together with its context. Antigen specificity is unknown. This entry belongs to a study of T cell responses to AZD1222 COVID-19 vaccine. Points from the study as a whole: Recipients of two AZD1222 doses showed rising Spike-specific TCR breadth and depth. Only five to seven AZD1222 recipients were seropositive at baseline. Along spike, vaccine-associated CD4 TCRs were found throughout, with dominance at 160-218 and 743-854.

The V end was cut by 3 bases, the J end by 3 bases, with 12 bases between. Germline CDR1 is LNHDA and CDR2 is SQIVND (reference sequence). The CDR3 runs to 15 residues. The repertoire was sequenced with immunoSEQ multiplex PCR; TCRdb's copy has only in-frame clones and lacks some. The sample holds around 150,000 clones, 90% to 95% seen once. Sequencing used peripheral blood, obtained on day 0 of AZD1222 vaccination. The TCR was taken from an adult in good health. The gene calls are TRBV19 and TRBJ1-5, with TRBD1 as a possible D gene (6 bases). CDR3: CASSIGGRFNQPQHF. The CDR3 DNA follows: TGTGCCAGTAGTATTGGGGGCAGGTTCAATCAGCCCCAGCATTTT.